This T cell receptor (beta chain) was sequenced during a study of prognosis after radiotherapy for stage I lung cancer. At the level of the study: The study delivered radiotherapy as SBRT in 3 to 5 fractions, with a biologically effective dose of at least 100 Gy. Distant metastases struck a handful of patients a median of roughly 7 months after radiotherapy; about 16 showed no significant progression.

Study outcomes and limitations: In the expanded TCR clones, tumor specificity was not determined. Post-therapy Shannon entropy was lower in patients developing distant metastases following stereotactic body radiation therapy.

Concerning this clonotype itself: What it binds is not known. An end of the junction differs from the germline gene, which may be a read error.

In germline, CDR1 is MDHEN, CDR2 SYDVKM. This CDR3 has 15 residues. By two-round multiplex PCR, the TCR beta CDR3 was amplified from genomic DNA. Initially, in first-round PCR, primers specific to each TRBV and TRBJ gene were used. TCRdb used MiXCR to reprocess the multiplex PCR reads, holding one entry per CDR3 protein. The sample yields approximately 18,000 distinct CDR3 sequences, over 45% seen once. The chain couples TRBV28 to TRBJ2-2, with a possible D match to TRBD1 (6 bases). Material: PBMCs, obtained before or after stereotactic body radiation therapy (not recorded which). This clonotype was obtained from a donor at least 50 years old with non-small cell lung cancer. The CDR3 coding sequence is TGTACCAGCAGTCCCTCTGACAGGACTGGAGGGGAGCTGTTTTTT. It encodes CTSSPSDRTGGELFF.